These T cell receptor beta chains were read from a single sample in a study of cytomegalovirus exposure and HLA in healthy donors. Generated by immunoSEQ multiplex PCR, the TCRdb table keeps only in-frame clones and is missing some. The table has under 200,000 clones, less than 80% seen once; the top ten hold approximately 0.73%. What was sequenced was PBMCs. The receptor source for this set is a woman aged 40 to 50 in good health and CMV-seronegative. The CDR3 runs from the conserved cysteine through the conserved F or W. Fields, in order: D gene, clone size, CDR3 length, V gene, J gene, CDR3 protein, CDR3 DNA. The D gene is left open where the match is weak. Rows may omit the clone size; those that give it use once, few, many or a size class.

>TRBD2|-|13|TRBV5-6|TRBJ2-7
CASSFLAGAEQYF
TGTGCCAGCAGCTTTCTAGCGGGGGCCGAGCAGTACTTC
>-|-|14|TRBV5-1|TRBJ2-7
CASSALGTTYEQYF
TGCGCCAGCAGCGCCCTAGGGACAACCTACGAGCAGTACTTC
>TRBD2|once|14|TRBV19|TRBJ2-7
CASSMTGLASEQYF
TGTGCCAGTAGTATGACGGGACTAGCGTCCGAGCAGTACTTC
>-|once|15|TRBV6-1|TRBJ2-3
CASSERVLALDTQYF
TGTGCCAGCAGTGAGCGGGTCCTCGCGTTAGATACGCAGTATTTT
>-|-|14|TRBV2|TRBJ1-4
CASSSNTGLEKLFF
TGTGCCAGCAGCTCAAATACAGGGCTAGAAAAACTGTTTTTT
>TRBD1|-|15|TRBV5-5|TRBJ1-6
CASSLADRVTSPLHF
TGTGCCAGCAGCTTGGCGGACAGGGTGACTTCACCCCTCCACTTT
>-|-|17|TRBV5-1|TRBJ2-7
CASSLQVLSGQPYEQYF
TGCGCCAGCAGCTTACAGGTTTTGTCGGGTCAGCCCTACGAGCAGTACTTC
>TRBD2|-|18|TRBV30|TRBJ2-1
CAWSRERGGQRGYNEQFF
TGTGCCTGGAGTCGGGAGCGGGGGGGCCAAAGAGGATACAATGAGCAGTTCTTC
>TRBD1|-|15|TRBV19|TRBJ1-6
CASSTGQVENSPLHF
TGTGCCAGTAGTACGGGACAGGTTGAAAATTCACCCCTCCACTTT
>-|-|14|TRBV30|TRBJ2-1
CAWSIGDSNNEQFF
TGTGCCTGGAGTATAGGGGACTCCAACAATGAGCAGTTCTTC
>-|-|13|TRBV30|TRBJ2-3
CAWNPGQADTQYF
TGTGCCTGGAACCCAGGCCAAGCAGATACGCAGTATTTT
>TRBD1|-|13|TRBV15|TRBJ2-7
CATSRGTGVEQYF
TGTGCCACCAGCAGAGGGACAGGGGTCGAGCAGTACTTC
>TRBD1|-|15|TRBV7-9|TRBJ2-1
CASSLAGTANNEQFF
TGTGCCAGCAGCTTAGCTGGGACAGCTAACAATGAGCAGTTCTTC
>TRBD1|-|15|TRBV2|TRBJ2-1
CASFTGTASYNEQFF
TGTGCCAGCTTTACCGGGACAGCGTCCTACAATGAGCAGTTCTTC
>-|-|15|TRBV11-2|TRBJ2-7
CASSPHPTGTYEQYF
TGTGCCAGCAGCCCCCACCCTACGGGGACCTACGAGCAGTACTTC
>-|-|15|TRBV5-4|TRBJ2-5
CASSLPDRFQETQYF
TGTGCCAGCAGCTTGCCCGACAGATTCCAAGAGACCCAGTACTTC
>-|-|15|TRBV6-6|TRBJ2-7
CASRTGGYGSYEQYF
TGTGCCAGTCGGACTGGAGGGTATGGCTCCTACGAGCAGTACTTC
>-|-|17|TRBV9|TRBJ2-2
CASSVVGGGGGTGELFF
TGTGCCAGCAGCGTAGTCGGTGGGGGCGGTGGCACCGGGGAGCTGTTTTTT
>TRBD1|-|14|TRBV7-9|TRBJ1-2
CSSSLGPGGYGYTF
TGTTCCAGCAGCTTAGGGCCAGGGGGCTATGGCTACACCTTC
>-|-|16|TRBV7-8|TRBJ2-3
CASSPRRGFSTDTQYF
TGTGCCAGCAGCCCTCGACGGGGGTTCAGCACAGATACGCAGTATTTT
>-|-|13|TRBV27|TRBJ2-2
CASSLRVAGELFF
TGTGCCAGCAGTTTGCGCGTGGCCGGGGAGCTGTTTTTT
>TRBD1|-|15|TRBV5-1|TRBJ1-2
CASSLDGQGLYGYTF
TGCGCCAGCAGCTTGGACGGACAGGGGTTATATGGCTACACCTTC
>TRBD1|-|15|TRBV5-1|TRBJ2-7
CASSSGGTGFGEQYF
TGCGCCAGCAGCTCCGGGGGGACAGGGTTTGGCGAGCAGTACTTC
>-|-|14|TRBV11-2|TRBJ2-5
CASSLVAREETQYF
TGTGCCAGCAGCTTAGTCGCCAGGGAAGAGACCCAGTACTTC
>TRBD2|-|16|TRBV9|TRBJ2-2
CASSVERAGGTGELFF
TGTGCCAGCAGCGTAGAGAGGGCGGGGGGCACCGGGGAGCTGTTTTTT
>-|-|15|TRBV11-2|TRBJ2-4
CASSLNWGRENIQYF
TGTGCCAGCAGCCTAAATTGGGGGCGGGAAAACATTCAGTACTTC
>-|-|15|TRBV7-8|TRBJ1-1
CASSVGQGLNTEAFF
TGTGCCAGCAGCGTCGGGCAGGGGTTGAACACTGAAGCTTTCTTT
>TRBD1|-|14|TRBV6-5|TRBJ2-7
CATSTGTGYDEQYF
TGTGCCACTTCAACCGGGACAGGGTACGACGAGCAGTACTTC
>-|-|13|TRBV5-1|TRBJ2-7
CASSFGVTYEQYF
TGCGCCAGCAGCTTCGGGGTTACCTACGAGCAGTACTTC
>-|few|14|TRBV18|TRBJ1-1
CASSPRGGGTEAFF
TGTGCCAGCTCACCCCGGGGAGGGGGGACTGAAGCTTTCTTT
>-|-|16|TRBV18|TRBJ1-5
CASSPTGPGVGQPQHF
TGTGCCAGCTCACCGACCGGCCCCGGGGTCGGCCAGCCCCAGCATTTT
>-|-|14|TRBV7-9|TRBJ2-7
CASSLAAQVYEQYF
TGTGCCAGCAGCTTAGCGGCACAGGTCTACGAGCAGTACTTC
>-|-|13|TRBV6-5|TRBJ1-2
CASSYGGSYGYTF
TGTGCCAGCAGTTACGGAGGCTCCTATGGCTACACCTTC
>-|-|14|TRBV9|TRBJ2-1
CASSVELAYNEQFF
TGTGCCAGCAGCGTAGAGCTCGCCTACAATGAGCAGTTCTTC
>TRBD1|-|14|TRBV13|TRBJ2-7
CASSPRDSSYEQYF
TGTGCCAGCAGCCCCCGGGACAGTTCCTACGAGCAGTACTTC
>-|-|15|TRBV30|TRBJ1-2
CAWSRTPGGNYGYTF
TGTGCCTGGAGTCGGACACCCGGAGGGAACTATGGCTACACCTTC
>-|-|13|TRBV10-3|TRBJ2-7
CAISATGSYEQYF
TGTGCCATCAGTGCTACAGGCTCCTACGAGCAGTACTTC
>TRBD1|few|15|TRBV28|TRBJ1-1
CASSLDRGLNTEAFF
TGTGCCAGCAGTCTCGACAGGGGGCTGAACACTGAAGCTTTCTTT
>TRBD1|once|13|TRBV25-1|TRBJ2-2
CASSVQGAGELFF
TGTGCCAGCAGTGTACAGGGGGCCGGGGAGCTGTTTTTT
>-|-|15|TRBV9|TRBJ1-6
CASSLRSSYNSPLHF
TGTGCCAGCAGCTTAAGGAGCTCCTATAATTCACCCCTCCACTTT
>-|-|12|TRBV9|TRBJ2-7
CASSGDTYEQYF
TGTGCCAGCAGCGGAGATACCTACGAGCAGTACTTC
>-|-|11|TRBV19|TRBJ2-1
CASSIGETWLF
TGTGCCAGTAGTATCGGGGAGACTTGGCTCTTC
>-|few|15|TRBV30|TRBJ1-3
CAWSSGSNSGNTIYF
TGTGCCTGGAGTTCAGGCAGCAACTCTGGAAACACCATATATTTT
>TRBD2|-|16|TRBV5-1|TRBJ2-1
CASSLASGTSPDEQFF
TGCGCCAGCAGCTTGGCCTCCGGGACTAGCCCGGATGAGCAGTTCTTC
>TRBD1|few|17|TRBV13|TRBJ2-6
CASSVGQVPSGANVLTF
TGTGCCAGCAGCGTGGGACAGGTCCCCTCCGGGGCCAACGTCCTGACTTTC
>-|few|15|TRBV9|TRBJ1-3
CASSVGSRAGNTIYF
TGTGCCAGCAGCGTAGGTAGCAGGGCTGGAAACACCATATATTTT
>-|few|14|TRBV7-9|TRBJ1-4
CASSSGGSGEKLFF
TGTGCCAGCAGCTCCGGGGGATCGGGTGAAAAACTGTTTTTT
>-|once|13|TRBV5-1|TRBJ2-7
CASSRTGSYEQYF
TGCGCCAGCAGCCGGACGGGGTCCTACGAGCAGTACTTC
>-|-|13|TRBV5-4|TRBJ2-1
CASSLRRSGYLFF
TGTGCCAGCAGCTTGAGGAGGAGCGGGTACCTTTTCTTC
>-|-|15|TRBV19|TRBJ1-5
CASSIGDLSLQPQHF
TGTGCCAGTAGTATAGGGGACTTATCACTGCAGCCCCAGCATTTT
>TRBD2|few|16|TRBV5-1|TRBJ2-2
CASTLAGGPNTGELFF
TGCGCCAGCACTCTAGCGGGAGGGCCGAACACCGGGGAGCTGTTTTTT
>TRBD1|-|15|TRBV6-5|TRBJ1-2
CASSWDRGNNYGYTF
TGTGCCAGCAGTTGGGACAGGGGCAATAACTATGGCTACACCTTC
>-|-|15|TRBV10-1|TRBJ1-2
CASSEGGRCRTGYTF
TGCGCCAGCAGTGAGGGTGGCCGCTGTCGAACTGGCTACACCTTC
>TRBD1|-|17|TRBV10-3|TRBJ1-2
CAISLDRGEIANYGYTF
TGTGCCATCAGCTTGGACAGGGGTGAAATAGCTAACTATGGCTACACCTTC
>TRBD2|-|14|TRBV11-3|TRBJ2-7
CASSPTAGGREQYF
TGTGCCAGCAGCCCAACGGCGGGGGGGCGCGAGCAGTACTTC
>-|-|17|TRBV4-3|TRBJ1-4
CASSQEVTGGVSEKLFF
TGCGCCAGCAGCCAAGAAGTTACGGGGGGGGTGAGTGAAAAACTGTTTTTT